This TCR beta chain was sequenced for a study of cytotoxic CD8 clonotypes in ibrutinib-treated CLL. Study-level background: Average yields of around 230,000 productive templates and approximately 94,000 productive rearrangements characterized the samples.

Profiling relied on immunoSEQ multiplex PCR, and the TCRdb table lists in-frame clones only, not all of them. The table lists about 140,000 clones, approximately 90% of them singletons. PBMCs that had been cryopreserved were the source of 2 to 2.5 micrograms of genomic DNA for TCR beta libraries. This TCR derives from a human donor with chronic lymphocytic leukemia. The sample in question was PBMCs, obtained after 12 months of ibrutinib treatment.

CDR3 nucleotides: TGCGCCAGCAGTCCCTTGGTCGCCGGTGAGCAGTTCTTC. Protein product: CASSPLVAGEQFF. The chain couples TRBV10-2 to TRBJ2-1; D is undetermined. The germline gives CDR1 WSHSY, CDR2 SAAADI. Trimming shortened V by 5 bases and J by 9 bases, and 14 bases separated the two germline ends. The CDR3 contains 13 residues.